The sequence of this TCR beta chain was determined in a study of blood T cell repertoires in COVID-19. In the study overall: T cells, B-cell-depleted T cells, or PBMCs supplied cDNA or gDNA.

The length of the CDR3 is 11 residues. CDR1 SQVTM and CDR2 ANQGSEA come from the germline V gene. Trimming cost V 6 bases and J 5 bases, with 10 bases left between them. How the authors handled the data: Scientists estimated how many nucleated cells there were by amplifying reference gene primers. The method was immunoSEQ multiplex PCR; TCRdb's version includes in-frame clones alone and lacks a portion of them. Clonal size and the V and J genes are those of that table, whereas D and trimming came from the DNA. The repertoire holds 100,000 to 150,000 clones, with about 85% as singletons. This chain connects TRBV29-1 to TRBJ2-5; D ambiguous. Sequencing was done on a sample of peripheral blood. The clonotype was recovered from a man older than 75 with active or convalescent COVID-19. CDR3 region: CSVAHWETQYF. The CDR3 DNA follows: TGCAGCGTGGCCCATTGGGAGACCCAGTACTTC.